The source of this T cell receptor beta chain is a study of neurological immune-mediated disorders. Study results and caveats: CDR3 amino acid sequences found in expanded clones were never shared across subjects, suggesting private repertoires in all groups.

Germline CDR1 and CDR2: MGHRA and YSYEKL. This CDR3 region has 17 residues. The V and J ends lost 6 bases and 0 bases, in that order; junction bases with no gene match: 10. 5'RACE generated cDNA with 10-nucleotide random UMIs. TCRdb fed the 5' RACE reads into MiXCR, producing one record per CDR3 protein. The sample includes approximately 28,000 distinct CDR3 sequences, around 16% of them seen just once. This clonotype was recorded many times. The target antigen is unknown. Time point in this sample: technical triplicate 3. The cells used in sorted libraries, CD4+ or CD8+ T cells, numbered about a million.

The V gene is TRBV4-1, the J gene TRBJ2-2; TRBD1 matches at 7 bases. The sequence was collected from a female donor with HTLV-1-associated myelopathy (HAM/TSP). Sequencing used CD4+ T cells from blood. The CDR3 nucleotides read TGCGCCAGCAGTTACGACGCCGGGACAGCGAACACCGGGGAGCTGTTTTTT. Translation: CASSYDAGTANTGELFF.